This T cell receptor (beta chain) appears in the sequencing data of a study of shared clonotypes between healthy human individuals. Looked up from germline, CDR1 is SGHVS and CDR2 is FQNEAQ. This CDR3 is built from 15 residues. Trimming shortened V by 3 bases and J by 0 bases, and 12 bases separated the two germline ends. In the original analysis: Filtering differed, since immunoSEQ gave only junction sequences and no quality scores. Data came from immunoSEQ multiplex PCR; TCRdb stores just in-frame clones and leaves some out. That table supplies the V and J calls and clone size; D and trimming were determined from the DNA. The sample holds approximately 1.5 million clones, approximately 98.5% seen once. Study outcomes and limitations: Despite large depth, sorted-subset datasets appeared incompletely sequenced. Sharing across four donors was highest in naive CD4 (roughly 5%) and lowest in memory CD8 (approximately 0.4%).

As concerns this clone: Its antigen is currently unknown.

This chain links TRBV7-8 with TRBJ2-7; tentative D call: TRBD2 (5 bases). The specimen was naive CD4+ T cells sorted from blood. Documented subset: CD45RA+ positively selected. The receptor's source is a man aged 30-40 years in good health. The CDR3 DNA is TGTGCCAGCAGCTTCGGGGAACTGGTCTCCTACGAGCAGTACTTC. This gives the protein CASSFGELVSYEQYF.